This TCR beta chain was documented in a study of blood T cell repertoires in COVID-19. Study at large: Both acute and convalescent COVID-19 samples were obtained from the United States, Italy and Spain. Sources were T cells, B-cell-depleted T cells, or PBMCs; the material itself was cDNA or gDNA.

The length of the CDR3 is 16 residues. Germline values: CDR1 SGHRS, CDR2 YFSETQ. Between the trimmed V and J ends, which lost 3 bases and 0 bases, there was a span of 15 bases. Original data processing: The authors estimated nucleated cell counts from reference gene primer amplification. The repertoire was sequenced with immunoSEQ multiplex PCR; TCRdb's copy has only in-frame clones and lacks some. That table is the source of V, J and clone size, and D and trimming were worked out from the DNA. The data hold over 85,000 clones, with nearly 90% observed a single time. This clonotype originated in a man in his 70s with acute or convalescent COVID-19. Sequences were obtained from peripheral blood. The genes are TRBV5-1 and TRBJ1-2; D may be TRBD1 (6 bases). CDR3 amino acids: CASSSGGGGSNYGYTF. Here the CDR3 DNA reads TGCGCCAGCAGCTCTGGCGGGGGGGGCTCTAACTATGGCTACACCTTC. Full variable domain (outside the CDR3, taken from reference TRBV5-1 and TRBJ1-2): KAGVTQTPRYLIKTRGQQVTLSCSPISGHRSVSWYQQTPGQGLQFLFEYFSETQRNKGNFPGRFSGRQFSNSRSEMNVSTLELGDSALYLCASSSGGGGSNYGYTFGSGTRLTVV.